The next 8 T cell receptor beta chains were all read from a single sample in a study of blood T cell repertoires in COVID-19. Generated by immunoSEQ multiplex PCR, the TCRdb table keeps only in-frame clones and is missing some. The sample includes 200,000 or so clones, around 86% of them seen just once. The sequenced material came from PBMCs or T cells enriched from blood (not recorded which). All receptors come from a woman aged 40 to 50 with acute COVID-19.

V and J are TRBV27 and TRBJ1-1; no definite D call. This CDR3 has 13 amino acids. In germline, CDR1 is MNHEY, CDR2 SMNVEV (reference sequence). V lost 2 bases and J 5 bases, leaving 9 bases between the germline ends. CDR3 sequence reads: CASSLTVATEAFF. CDR3 nucleotide sequence: TGTGCCAGCAGTTTAACGGTCGCGACTGAAGCTTTCTTT.

The chain combines TRBV2 with TRBJ2-1, with 7 bases aligning to TRBD1. Trimming at V came to 8 bases and at J to 4 bases, leaving 5 bases not matched to a gene. The CDR3 consists of 13 residues. Germline V CDR1 and CDR2: SNHLY, FYNNEI. The CDR3, as DNA: TGTGCCAGCGGGGGACAGCTATACAATGAGCAGTTCTTC. Protein product: CASGGQLYNEQFF.

The rearrangement uses TRBV3-1 (or the pseudogene TRBV3-2) and TRBJ1-3; D perhaps matches TRBD1 (5 bases). Trimming shortened V by 4 bases and J by 4 bases, and 14 bases separated the two germline ends. Germline CDR1 reads LGHDT; CDR2 reads YNNKEL (reference sequence). This CDR3 is 15 amino acids long. CDR3 coding DNA: TGTGCCAGCAGCCTAACGACAGCCTCAGGAAACACCATATATTTT. Its translation: CASSLTTASGNTIYF.

This clone showed up just a few times. This CDR3 is CASSLYRNTEAFF. CDR3 sequence (DNA): TGTGCCAGCAGCCTTTACAGGAACACTGAAGCTTTCTTT. The J gene is TRBJ1-1, the V gene TRBV3-1 (or the pseudogene TRBV3-2), with D hard to call. The germline gives CDR1 LGHDT, CDR2 YNNKEL (reference sequence). The CDR3 sequence is 13 residues long. Trimming took 4 bases from V and 1 from J, leaving 7 bases between them.

The J gene is TRBJ2-3, the V gene TRBV6-5; 9 nucleotides line up with TRBD2. Germline values: CDR1 MNHEY, CDR2 SVGAGI. J gave up 2 bases and V 4 bases, and 7 bases lay outside the gene matches. The CDR3 spans 16 residues. As DNA, the CDR3 is TGTGCCAGCAGTTTCGGCGGGAGGGCGTCCACAGATACGCAGTATTTT. It translates to CASSFGGRASTDTQYF.

The chain recombines TRBV12-5 with TRBJ1-1, with a tentative D call TRBD1 (6 bases). The V gene lost 7 bases and the J gene lost 2 bases, with 11 bases spanning the gap. This CDR3 contains 13 residues. Germline V CDR1 and CDR2: LGHNT, FRNRAP. CDR3 in DNA: TGTGCTAGTGCCCTACAGGGTAACACTGAAGCTTTCTTT. Its translation is CASALQGNTEAFF.

The chain is built from TRBV19 and TRBJ1-2; 9 bases match TRBD1. Germline-derived CDR1 and CDR2 are LNHDA and SQIVND (reference sequence). The CDR3 is made up of 17 amino acids. Losses at the gene ends were 3 bases for V and 6 bases for J; bases not matched to a gene: 14. CDR3 DNA sequence: TGTGCCAGTAGTATCGCCCAAATGGGACAGGGTAGACATGGCTACACCTTC. Protein: CASSIAQMGQGRHGYTF.

This clone has more than one count but fewer than ten. This rearrangement joins TRBV28 to TRBJ1-2; 8 bases agree with TRBD1. Germline V gene lookup returns CDR1 MDHEN and CDR2 SYDVKM. V lost 9 bases, J lost 3 bases, and 12 bases stayed unmatched. The CDR3 totals 15 residues. The CDR3 DNA reads TGTGCCAGTACAGGATCATCAGGGGGCGACTATGGCTACACCTTC. Translated: CASTGSSGGDYGYTF.